This T cell receptor (beta chain) was captured in a study of Ad26.COV2.S vaccination and SARS-CoV-2 variants. Study details: Doses of Ad26.COV2.S were injected into muscle once or twice, 56 days apart.

Findings of the study overall: Those who received the vaccine showed greater spike-specific TCR breadth than those given placebo.

This clone was seen a few times. What it recognizes is unknown. Noted treatment: some 20 received Ad26.COV2.S at low or high dose, single or two shots; 5 received placebo; per-sample allocation not given. Samples analyzed were those drawn on day 63 after the first vaccine or placebo injection. An Ad26 vector expressing Wuhan-strain SARS-CoV-2 spike constituted the vaccine. Measured with immunoSEQ multiplex PCR; TCRdb has only the in-frame clones, and not every one. The data show about 680,000 clones, around 90% seen once. The receptor was isolated from a person aged 18-65 years who received the Ad26.COV2.S COVID-19 vaccine or a placebo. Here the sequenced sample was peripheral blood, taken in a trial of Ad26.COV2.S vaccine versus placebo.

CDR3 bases: TGTGCCAGCAGTTTATCGTTCGCTAGCGGGAAAACCGGGGAGCTGTTTTTT. This codes for CASSLSFASGKTGELFF. This chain joins TRBV27 and TRBJ2-2; 9 bases align to TRBD2. CDR3 size: 17 residues. Trimming cost V 0 bases and J 5 bases; bases outside gene matches: 7. Germline CDR1 MNHEY, CDR2 SMNVEV (reference sequence).